This T cell receptor beta chain was found in a study of vaccination and CD4 T cells after COVID-19. In the study overall: The convalescents, six males and four females, included two who were Hispanic. Median time from COVID diagnosis to post-COVID sampling was 101 days (35 to 161).

Treatment in this sample: approximately 11-day PBMC culture with coronavirus spike peptide pools or control peptides (ViraFEST assay). The V gene lost 3 bases and the J gene lost 13 bases, with 24 bases spanning the gap. This CDR3 region has 15 residues. Germline lookup yields CDR1 MNHNS and CDR2 SASEGT. To note about this clonotype: The antigen is not known.

Cultured CD4+ T-cell DNA underwent Oncomine TCR Beta short-read sequencing. MiXCR was run by TCRdb on the PCR reads, yielding one entry per CDR3 protein. The table records over 10,000 distinct CDR3 sequences, roughly 58% of them present only once. The chain recombines TRBV6-1 with TRBJ1-2, with no clear D. The sequence was obtained from a human donor who had recovered from COVID-19. The sequenced material came from CD4+ T cells from blood, cultured in vitro. As DNA, the CDR3 is TGTGCCAGCAGTGACTCCCCTGGCAGAACTATGGCTTTCACCTTC. This codes for CASSDSPGRTMAFTF.